This entry is about one T cell receptor beta chain. Its antigen target is currently unknown. Base quality data are lacking; no much larger clone is found one base away. Reading the germline V gene gives CDR1 KGHSH and CDR2 LQKENI. The CDR3 runs 13 amino acids, cysteine and phenylalanine included. Just CDR3 DNA is preserved here, 39 bases in frame from base 1. A distance of 10 bases separates the germline ends of V and J, which lose 6 bases and 2 bases respectively. This record belongs to a study of cytomegalovirus exposure and HLA in healthy donors (dated by TCRdb to about 2017). About the investigation overall: According to an earlier analysis of 587 of the donors, some 180 million T cells yielded some 110 million unique TCR beta sequences and roughly 280 Gb of sequence data. A later genetic analysis used genome-wide SNP genotypes for about 60% of the 666 donors, treating that subset as a discovery cohort. Donor age, sex, ethnicity and CMV serostatus were collected together with the repertoire data. To study patterns of TCR occurrence, a later analysis re-analyzed previously published TCR beta repertoires from 666 donors and added high-resolution HLA genotyping. Around 330 gigabases of sequencing data and around 90 million unique TCR sequences made up an early release that covered some 640 HLA-typed donors. An earlier analysis of roughly 580 of the donors used high-throughput TCR beta sequencing to judge whether each TCR beta V gene segment behaved as functional or pseudogenic. Rather than using new phenotypic data, the later analysis identified candidate immune exposures from TCR beta sequences and from how often those sequences occurred across donors. Among 300 to 500 genotyped donors of the cohort, an average of roughly 230,000 unique TCR beta nucleotide sequences was sequenced per donor, of which about 19% were non-productive. High-throughput TCR immunosequencing, statistical association of individual TCRs with disease status, and machine learning were combined to predict cytomegalovirus infection status. Class I and class II HLA loci were covered by the typing at four-digit resolution. All discovery cohort repertoires had been generated on a single sequencing platform. Because of strong linkage in the cohort, roughly five DR-DQ haplotypes were treated as single units for association and clustering. The study aimed to test whether cataloging public T cell receptors could reveal signatures of past pathogen exposure. Typing coverage differed by locus: A, B, C, DRB1 and DQB1 were typed in about 620-630 donors, DQA1 in around 500, DPA1 in 600 to 610, and DPB1 in just under 480. The genetic ancestry cluster associated with self-reported Caucasian donors included around 76% of the approximately 400 genotyped donors. The T cell repertoires of some 700 subjects were profiled by immunosequencing and related to cytomegalovirus serostatus. In addition to the first cohort of about 650 subjects, a separate validation cohort of 120 different subjects was used. General findings and caveats noted by the study authors: According to a later analysis, parvovirus B19, influenza, CMV and Epstein-Barr virus appeared linked to several top co-occurrence clusters. In the study, around 150 TCR beta chains were listed as associated with cytomegalovirus. A cluster of highly shared sequence variants was judged likely to represent a technical artifact of the sequencing pipeline. Presence/absence analyses assumed roughly uniform sequencing depth across donors, an assumption that may not hold. While some public TCRs were present in many individuals, most TCR sequences turned up only very rarely across donors. About 15 rarely observed V segments, including chromosome 9 orphons, were excluded from the earlier analysis of almost 600 of the donors because counts were too low. A later genetic analysis associated a missense DCLRE1C variant with V-gene and J-gene trimming of TCR beta chains, and an independent cohort replicated the association. Because the 87-base-pair reads could not distinguish some IMGT-functional V segments, including TRBV6-2 and TRBV6-3, those segments were excluded. The only immune exposure information available for the cohort was CMV serostatus. In an earlier analysis of some 550 of the donors, most TCR beta V segments were observed in productive rearrangements about 90% or about 30% of the time, broadly matching IMGT annotations. In a later analysis, the rate of TCR association differed among HLA loci, with DRB1 alleles having the most associated TCRs and HLA-C alleles having the fewest. Specific HLA alleles were associated with roughly 16,000 TCR beta sequences at a false discovery rate of 0.05 in a later analysis. A later analysis found that HLA-associated TCR beta chains were more clonally expanded and had lower generation probabilities than equally common non-associated chains. Only TCR beta chains were sequenced in this cohort, and the absence of alpha or paired-chain data limited detectable features. A further reported finding was that TCR beta sequences accurately predicted the HLA-A and HLA-B alleles for most subjects in the first cohort. According to a later genetic analysis, donors in an Asian-associated ancestry cluster had fewer N-insertions in productive TCRs than the approximately 650-donor mean. Correlated functional status among segregating V segments might be attributable to linkage disequilibrium, but an unknown experimental factor could not be ruled out. Because some donors lacked HLA typing at each locus, the association tests relied only on the typed subset. A few of the identified cytomegalovirus-associated TCR beta chains were confirmed in vitro to be specific for cytomegalovirus antigens. The classifier was reported to diagnose cytomegalovirus status with high specificity and sensitivity in both the original cohort and the validation cohort. Strong co-occurrence of HLA alleles, especially DR and DQ, made assigning TCR associations to individual alleles difficult. The authors suggested that the approach could potentially be generalized to other disease states and immunological phenotypes. According to a later analysis, most CMV-associated TCR beta chains appeared to be HLA-restricted, and the HLA associations seemed to be driven largely by CMV exposure.

Libraries came from the immunoSEQ multiplex PCR assay. A mixture of 60 forward primers for TCR Vbeta segments and 13 reverse primers for TCR Jbeta segments was used in the multiplex PCR. The CDR3 region of rearranged TCR beta genes was amplified from genomic DNA with a multiplex PCR assay. The amplified TCR beta libraries were sequenced on the Illumina HiSeq System as 87-base-pair reads. For the original study's pipeline: A later analysis tallied roughly 76 million unique TCR beta chains across the 700 or so repertoires, and approximately 9.9 million of those chains were shared by two or more donors. A nearest-neighbor algorithm error-corrected the raw reads and collapsed the reads into unique sequences, merging closely related sequences to remove PCR and sequencing errors. To assign V, D and J gene segments, CDR3 sequences were aligned to IMGT reference sequences. For a sequence to be retained, a match of at least six nucleotides was required to both a V gene segment and a J gene segment. Rearrangements were classified as productive when the CDR3 lacked stop codons and remained in frame with V and J, and all other rearrangements were classified as non-productive. CDR3 was defined according to IMGT convention as the region running from the second conserved V-encoded cysteine to the conserved J-encoded phenylalanine. The earlier analysis of about 610 of the donors excluded any sequence lacking an unambiguous match to a single V gene segment. In an earlier analysis of a few hundred of the donors, V segments were called functional above 56.7% productive rearrangements and were called segregating when the between-donor standard deviation exceeded 5%. To diagnose cytomegalovirus status from the catalog of TCR beta chain sequences, a statistical classification framework was built. In a later analysis, V and J genes were assigned by comparing TCR nucleotide sequences against IMGT/GENE-DB human TR gene sequences. Using the TCRdist pipeline, a later analysis assigned CDR3 sequences along with most-parsimonious VDJ recombination scenarios. In a later analysis, every TCR beta chain was defined by the combination of its CDR3 amino acid sequence and its V-gene family, and reads without a unique V-gene family were dropped. In a later analysis, 500 to 650 highly shared, low-generation-probability nucleotide sequences were removed to address suspected cross-contamination and a sequencing artifact. In a later analysis, a clonal expansion index for each public chain was calculated from normalized within-repertoire ranks of inferred template counts. In a later analysis, generation probabilities were computed with a VDJ recombination model fitted to out-of-frame rearrangements, and the resulting probabilities were checked against IGoR. Hypergeometric tests were used in a later analysis to score TCR-TCR, TCR-HLA and TCR-CMV co-occurrence, with a repertoire-size bias correction applied to the TCR pairs. A later analysis estimated false discovery rates by permuting HLA or CMV assignments 20 times. A later analysis grouped co-occurring TCRs with DBSCAN, adding TCRdist sequence similarity when clustering within HLA-allele-positive subsets. Repertoires with fewer than 30,000 or more than 120,000 public chains, plus five repertoires with anomalous nucleotide sharing, were excluded from co-occurrence clustering. TCRdb took this table from immuneACCESS and kept in-frame rearrangements with V and J called. Such tables lack part of the clones; where checked against another copy, unresolved V genes explain under half of the gap, and the rest is unexplained. The DNA was the basis for D and trimming; V, J and clone size are from that table. A total of about 80,000 clones appear in this sample, roughly three quarters of them only once. The top ten hold approximately 20% of the sample.

The cohort consisted of 650 to 850 healthy bone marrow donors. At the time of sampling, all cohort members were nominally healthy, though unrecorded immune exposures were likely present. The donor tested CMV seropositive and was one of the 289 seropositive cohort members. A peripheral blood sample was collected from each donor, and TCR beta sequencing was performed on peripheral blood mononuclear cells. The Qiagen DNeasy Blood Extraction Kit was used to extract genomic DNA from the blood cell samples. The V and J genes are TRBV18 and TRBJ2-5; the D gene cannot be named for sure. Sequencing input: PBMCs. The TCR was taken from a middle-aged woman in good health and CMV-seropositive. The nucleotide sequence is TGTGCCAGCTCCCAAAATACTCAAGAGACCCAGTACTTC. This translates into CASSQNTQETQYF.